This TCR beta chain was sequenced for a study of beta chain features in type 1 diabetes. The study reverse transcribed the entire isolated RNA, so it sequenced expressed TCRB transcripts. Libraries were prepared by immunoSEQ multiplex PCR; TCRdb keeps only in-frame clonotypes and omits some of them. Of a few hundred thousand clones listed, more than 9.5% are singletons. Comment on this clone: Its antigen is not known.

This CDR3 comprises 17 residues. Germline assignment: CDR1 KGHSH and CDR2 LQKENI. The V end was cut by 5 bases, the J end by 0 bases, with 19 bases between. The study, taken as a whole, reports: Type 1 diabetes patients showed a moderate but significant shortening of TCRB CDR3s in all four CD4+ subsets. Compared to healthy donors, patients appeared to have naive, central memory and Treg TCRB repertoires that were more alike.

Each of the CD4+ naive, central memory, regulatory and stem cell-like memory populations was sorted via CD45RO/CCR7/CD25/CD127/CD95/CD27. This TCR derives from a woman in her thirties in good health. Material: naive CD4+ T cells from blood. The V gene is TRBV18, the J gene TRBJ1-1; the D is unclear. The CDR3 protein is CASSSRSVSYMNTEAFF. The CDR3 DNA follows: TGTGCCAGCTCATCACGATCAGTATCTTATATGAACACTGAAGCTTTCTTT.